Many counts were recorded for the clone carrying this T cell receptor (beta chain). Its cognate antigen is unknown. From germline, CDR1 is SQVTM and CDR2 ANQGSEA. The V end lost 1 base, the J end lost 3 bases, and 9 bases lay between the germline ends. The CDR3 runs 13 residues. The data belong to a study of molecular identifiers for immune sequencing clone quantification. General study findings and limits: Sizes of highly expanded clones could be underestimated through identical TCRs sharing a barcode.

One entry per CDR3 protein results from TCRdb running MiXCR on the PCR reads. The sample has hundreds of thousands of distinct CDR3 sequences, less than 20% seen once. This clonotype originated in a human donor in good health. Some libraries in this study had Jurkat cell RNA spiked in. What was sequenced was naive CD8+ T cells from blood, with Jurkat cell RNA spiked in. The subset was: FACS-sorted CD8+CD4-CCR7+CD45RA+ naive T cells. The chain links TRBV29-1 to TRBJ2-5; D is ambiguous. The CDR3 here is CSVEVVREETQYF. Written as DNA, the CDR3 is TGCAGCGTTGAAGTTGTCAGAGAAGAGACCCAGTACTTC.